This TCR beta chain derives from a study of neurological immune-mediated disorders. Findings and caveats of the study: Phylogenetic grouping put 18 of 34 multiple sclerosis patients' repertoires into one related-CDR3 cluster, a possible signature.

Many counts were recorded for this clonotype. Its antigen is unknown. Each CDR3 protein gets one entry after TCRdb re-called the 5' RACE reads with MiXCR. The sample holds about 58,000 distinct CDR3 sequences, 3.6% seen once. For the unsorted libraries, 2 million PBMCs stored at -80 C served as input. The CDR3 is 17 amino acids. The germline CDR1 and CDR2 sequences are SGHRS and YFSETQ. With 5 bases removed from V and 6 bases from J, the gap between germline ends came to 23 bases. The origin of this receptor is a man aged 30-40 years with multiple sclerosis. The chain has TRBV5-1 and TRBJ2-2; tentative D call: TRBD2 (7 bases). The sequenced sample was PBMCs. The CDR3 bases are TGCGCCAGCAGAGTCCCCGCGAGGGGGGGCGCGGCCGGGGAGCTGTTTTTT. Translating gives CASRVPARGGAAGELFF. The full variable domain, in which reference TRBV5-1 and TRBJ2-2 provide the parts outside the CDR3, is KAGVTQTPRYLIKTRGQQVTLSCSPISGHRSVSWYQQTPGQGLQFLFEYFSETQRNKGNFPGRFSGRQFSNSRSEMNVSTLELGDSALYLCASRVPARGGAAGELFFGEGSRLTVL.